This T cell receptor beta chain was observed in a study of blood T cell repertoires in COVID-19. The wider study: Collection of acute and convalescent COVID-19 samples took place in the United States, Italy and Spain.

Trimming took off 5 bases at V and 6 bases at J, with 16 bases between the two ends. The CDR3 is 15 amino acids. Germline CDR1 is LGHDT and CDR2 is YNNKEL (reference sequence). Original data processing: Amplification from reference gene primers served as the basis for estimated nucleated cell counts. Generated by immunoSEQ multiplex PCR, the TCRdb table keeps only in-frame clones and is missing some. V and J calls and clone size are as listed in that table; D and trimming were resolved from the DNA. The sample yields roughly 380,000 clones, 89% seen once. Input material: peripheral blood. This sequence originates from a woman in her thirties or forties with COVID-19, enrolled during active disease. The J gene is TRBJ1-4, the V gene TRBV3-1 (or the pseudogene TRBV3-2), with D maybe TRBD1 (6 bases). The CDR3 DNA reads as TGTGCCAGCAGCAGTTACAGGGAAGAAGATGAAAAACTGTTTTTT. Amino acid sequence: CASSSYREEDEKLFF.